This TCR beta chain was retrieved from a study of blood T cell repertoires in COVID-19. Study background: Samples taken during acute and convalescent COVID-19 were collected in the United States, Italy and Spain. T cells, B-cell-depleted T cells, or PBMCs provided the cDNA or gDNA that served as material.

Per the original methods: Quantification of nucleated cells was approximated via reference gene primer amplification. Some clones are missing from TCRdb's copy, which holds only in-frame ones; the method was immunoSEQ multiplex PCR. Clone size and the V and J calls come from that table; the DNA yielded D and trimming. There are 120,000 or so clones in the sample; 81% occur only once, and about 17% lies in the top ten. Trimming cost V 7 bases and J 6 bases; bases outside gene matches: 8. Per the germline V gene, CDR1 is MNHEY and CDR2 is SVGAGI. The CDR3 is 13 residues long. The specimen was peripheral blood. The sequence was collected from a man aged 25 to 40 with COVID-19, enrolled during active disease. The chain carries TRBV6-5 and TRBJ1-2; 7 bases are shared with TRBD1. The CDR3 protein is CASTMDRRNGYTF. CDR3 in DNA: TGTGCCAGCACCATGGACAGGCGGAATGGCTACACCTTC.